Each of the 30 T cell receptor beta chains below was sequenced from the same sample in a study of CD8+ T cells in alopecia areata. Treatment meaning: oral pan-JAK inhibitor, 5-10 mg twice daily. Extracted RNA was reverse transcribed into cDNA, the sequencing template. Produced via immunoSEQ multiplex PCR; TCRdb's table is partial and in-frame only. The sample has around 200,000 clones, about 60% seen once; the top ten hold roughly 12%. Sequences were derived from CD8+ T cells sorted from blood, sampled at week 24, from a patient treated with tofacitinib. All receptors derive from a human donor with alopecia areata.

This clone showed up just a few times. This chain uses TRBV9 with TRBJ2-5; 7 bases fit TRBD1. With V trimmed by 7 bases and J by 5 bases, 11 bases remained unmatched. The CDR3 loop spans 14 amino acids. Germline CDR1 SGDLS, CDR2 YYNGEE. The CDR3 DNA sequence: TGTGCCAGCGCACAGGGGCGACGCGGTGAGACCCAGTACTTC. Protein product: CASAQGRRGETQYF. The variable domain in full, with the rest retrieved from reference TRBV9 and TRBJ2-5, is DSGVTQTPKHLITATGQRVTLRCSPRSGDLSVYWYQQSLDQGLQFLIQYYNGEERAKGNILERFSAQQFPDLHSELNLSSLELGDSALYFCASAQGRRGETQYFGPGTRLLVL.

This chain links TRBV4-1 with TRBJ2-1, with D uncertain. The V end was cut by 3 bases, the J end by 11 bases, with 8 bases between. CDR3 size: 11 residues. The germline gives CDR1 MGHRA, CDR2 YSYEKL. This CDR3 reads CASSHHHKQFF. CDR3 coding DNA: TGCGCCAGCAGCCACCATCATAAGCAGTTCTTC.

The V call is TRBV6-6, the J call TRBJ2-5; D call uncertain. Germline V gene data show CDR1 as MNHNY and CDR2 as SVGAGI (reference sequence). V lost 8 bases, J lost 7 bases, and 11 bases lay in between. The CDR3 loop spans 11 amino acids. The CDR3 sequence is CASSEGGTQYF. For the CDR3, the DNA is TGTGCCAGCTCGGAAGGTGGGACCCAGTACTTC.

The CDR3 coding sequence is TGTGCCAGCAGCCAAGGGGACAGGAATTACGAGCAGTACTTC. Translation gives CASSQGDRNYEQYF. The rearrangement joins TRBV4-2 to TRBJ2-5, with TRBD1 identical over 8 bases. The tail of the sequence fits TRBJ2-7 better, so the J call may be wrong. The CDR3 has 14 amino acids. The V gene's germline CDR1 is LGHNA and CDR2 YNFKEQ.

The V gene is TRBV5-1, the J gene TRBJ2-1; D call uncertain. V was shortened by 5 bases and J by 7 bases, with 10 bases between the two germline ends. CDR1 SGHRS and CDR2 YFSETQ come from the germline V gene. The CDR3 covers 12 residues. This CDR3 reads CASRLGPNEQFF. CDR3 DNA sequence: TGCGCCAGCAGGCTCGGACCGAATGAGCAGTTCTTC.

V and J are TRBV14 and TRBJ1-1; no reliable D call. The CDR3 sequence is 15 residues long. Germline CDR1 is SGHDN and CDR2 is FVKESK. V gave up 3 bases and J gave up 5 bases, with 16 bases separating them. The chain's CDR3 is CASSHNTGSWTEAFF. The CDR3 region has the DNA TGTGCCAGCAGCCACAATACCGGGAGTTGGACTGAAGCTTTCTTT.

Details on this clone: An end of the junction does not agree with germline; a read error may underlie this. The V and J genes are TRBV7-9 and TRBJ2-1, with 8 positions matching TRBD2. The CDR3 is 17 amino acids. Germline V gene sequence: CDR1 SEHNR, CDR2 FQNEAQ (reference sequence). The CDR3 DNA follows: TGTGCCAGCAGCCCGCTTCATAGCGGGGAGTTCCGCAATGAGCGGTTCTTC. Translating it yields CASSPLHSGEFRNERFF.

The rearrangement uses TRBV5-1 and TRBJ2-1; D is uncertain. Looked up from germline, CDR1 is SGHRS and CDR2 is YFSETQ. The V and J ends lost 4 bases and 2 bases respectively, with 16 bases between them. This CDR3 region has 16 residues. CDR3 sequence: CASSQTDAGPYNEQFF. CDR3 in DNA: TGCGCCAGCAGCCAGACGGACGCAGGCCCCTACAATGAGCAGTTCTTC.

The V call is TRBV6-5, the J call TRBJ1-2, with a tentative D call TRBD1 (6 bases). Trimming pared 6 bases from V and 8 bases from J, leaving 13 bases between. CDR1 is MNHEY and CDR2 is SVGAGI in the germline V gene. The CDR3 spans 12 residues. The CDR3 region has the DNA TGTGCCAGCAGCACGACAGGTCAAGGCTACACCTTC. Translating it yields CASSTTGQGYTF.

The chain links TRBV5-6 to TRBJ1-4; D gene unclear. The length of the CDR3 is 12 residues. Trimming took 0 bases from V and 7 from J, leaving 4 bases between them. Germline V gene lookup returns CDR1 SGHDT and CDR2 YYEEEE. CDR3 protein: CASSLGPEKLFF. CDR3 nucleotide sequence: TGTGCCAGCAGCTTGGGACCTGAAAAACTGTTTTTT.

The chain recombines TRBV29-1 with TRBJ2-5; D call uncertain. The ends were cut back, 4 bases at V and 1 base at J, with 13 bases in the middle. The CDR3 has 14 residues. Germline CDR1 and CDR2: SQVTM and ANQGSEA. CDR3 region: CSVGVGQTQETQYF. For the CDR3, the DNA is TGCAGCGTTGGGGTTGGGCAGACCCAAGAGACCCAGTACTTC.

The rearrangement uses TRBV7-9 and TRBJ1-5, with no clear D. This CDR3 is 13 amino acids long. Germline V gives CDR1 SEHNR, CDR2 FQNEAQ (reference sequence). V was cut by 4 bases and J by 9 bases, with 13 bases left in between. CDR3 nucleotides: TGTGCCAGCAGCTCGGGTGACACCCGGCCCCAGCATTTT. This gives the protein CASSSGDTRPQHF.

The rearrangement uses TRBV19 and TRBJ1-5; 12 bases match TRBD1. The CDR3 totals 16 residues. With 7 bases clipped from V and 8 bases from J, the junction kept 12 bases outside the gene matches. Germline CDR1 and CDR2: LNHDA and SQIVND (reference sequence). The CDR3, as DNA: TGTGCCAGTAAGGGGACAGGGGGCATGGGTAGCGAGCCCCAGCATTTT. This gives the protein CASKGTGGMGSEPQHF.

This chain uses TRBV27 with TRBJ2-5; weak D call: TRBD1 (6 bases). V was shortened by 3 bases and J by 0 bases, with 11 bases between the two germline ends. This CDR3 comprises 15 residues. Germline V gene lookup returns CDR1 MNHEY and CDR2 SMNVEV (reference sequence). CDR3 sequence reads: CASSFVRGYQETQYF. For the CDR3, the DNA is TGTGCCAGCAGTTTTGTCAGGGGCTACCAAGAGACCCAGTACTTC.

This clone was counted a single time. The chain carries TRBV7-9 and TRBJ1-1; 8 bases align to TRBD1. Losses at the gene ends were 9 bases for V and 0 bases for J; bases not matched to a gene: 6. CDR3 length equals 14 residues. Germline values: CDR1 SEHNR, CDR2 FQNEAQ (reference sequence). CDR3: CASYSGGLNTEAFF. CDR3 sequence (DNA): TGTGCCAGTTATTCAGGGGGCCTGAACACTGAAGCTTTCTTT. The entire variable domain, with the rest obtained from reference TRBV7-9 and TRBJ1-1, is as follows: DTGVSQNPRHKITKRGQNVTFRCDPISEHNRLYWYRQTLGQGPEFLTYFQNEAQLEKSRLLSDRFSAERPKGSFSTLEIQRTEQGDSAMYLCASYSGGLNTEAFFGQGTRLTVV.

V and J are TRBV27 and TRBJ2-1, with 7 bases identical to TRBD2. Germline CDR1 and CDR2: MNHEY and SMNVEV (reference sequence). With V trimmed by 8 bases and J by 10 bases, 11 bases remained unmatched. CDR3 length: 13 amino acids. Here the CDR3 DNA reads TGTGCCAGCGGCCTCCTAGCGGTGTCCGAGCAGTTCTTC. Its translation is CASGLLAVSEQFF.

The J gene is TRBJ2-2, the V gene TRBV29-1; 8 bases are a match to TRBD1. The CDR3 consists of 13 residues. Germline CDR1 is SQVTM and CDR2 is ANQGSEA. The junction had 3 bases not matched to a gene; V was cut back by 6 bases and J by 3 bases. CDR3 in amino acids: CSVGQVYTGELFF. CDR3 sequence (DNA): TGCAGCGTGGGACAGGTATACACCGGGGAGCTGTTTTTT.

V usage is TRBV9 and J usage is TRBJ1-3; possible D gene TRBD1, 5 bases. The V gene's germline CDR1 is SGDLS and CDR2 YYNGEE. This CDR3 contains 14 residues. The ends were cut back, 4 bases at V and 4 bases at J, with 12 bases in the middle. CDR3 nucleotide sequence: TGTGCCAGCAGCCCAGGGTCGGCGGGAAACACCATATATTTT. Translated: CASSPGSAGNTIYF.

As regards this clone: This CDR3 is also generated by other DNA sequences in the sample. CDR3 nucleotides: TGCAGCGTTGAAGCGGGGAACGAGCAGTACTTC. It encodes CSVEAGNEQYF. The genes are TRBV29-1 and TRBJ2-7; tentative D call: TRBD2 (5 bases). V lost 1 base and J 5 bases, leaving 6 bases between the germline ends. CDR1 is SQVTM and CDR2 is ANQGSEA in the germline V gene. CDR3 length: 11 residues.

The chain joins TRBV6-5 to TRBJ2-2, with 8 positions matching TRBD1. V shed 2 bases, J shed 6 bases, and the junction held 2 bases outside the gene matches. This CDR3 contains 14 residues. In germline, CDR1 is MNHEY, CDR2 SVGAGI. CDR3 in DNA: TGTGCCAGCAGTTACAGGACAGGGTCCGGGGAGCTGTTTTTT. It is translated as CASSYRTGSGELFF.

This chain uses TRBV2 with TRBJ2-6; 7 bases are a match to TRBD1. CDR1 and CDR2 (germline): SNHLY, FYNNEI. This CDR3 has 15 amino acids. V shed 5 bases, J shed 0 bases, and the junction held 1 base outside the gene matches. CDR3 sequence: CASSRDSSGANVLTF. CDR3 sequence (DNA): TGTGCCAGCAGTCGGGACAGCTCTGGGGCCAACGTCCTGACTTTC.

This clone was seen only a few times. Written as DNA, the CDR3 is TGTGCCATCAGTGCTGTACAGGGGGCCAACACTGAAGCTTTCTTT. Amino acids: CAISAVQGANTEAFF. The chain uses TRBV10-3 and TRBJ1-1; TRBD1 matches 9 bases. With 4 bases clipped from V and 2 bases from J, the junction kept 5 bases outside the gene matches. The V gene's germline CDR1 is ENHRY and CDR2 SYGVKD. The CDR3 spans 15 residues.

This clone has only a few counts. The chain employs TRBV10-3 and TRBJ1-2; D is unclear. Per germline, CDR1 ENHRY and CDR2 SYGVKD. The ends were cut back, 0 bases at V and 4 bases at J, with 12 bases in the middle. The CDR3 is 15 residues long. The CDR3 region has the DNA TGTGCCATCAGTGAGTCTGGGGAGATTACCTATGGCTACACCTTC. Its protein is CAISESGEITYGYTF.

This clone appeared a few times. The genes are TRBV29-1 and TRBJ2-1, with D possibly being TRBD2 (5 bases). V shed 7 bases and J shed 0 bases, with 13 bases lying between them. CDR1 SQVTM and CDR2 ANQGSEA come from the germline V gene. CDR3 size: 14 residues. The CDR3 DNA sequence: TGCAGCGCCCCGAGGGATAGCTCCTACAATGAGCAGTTCTTC. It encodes CSAPRDSSYNEQFF.

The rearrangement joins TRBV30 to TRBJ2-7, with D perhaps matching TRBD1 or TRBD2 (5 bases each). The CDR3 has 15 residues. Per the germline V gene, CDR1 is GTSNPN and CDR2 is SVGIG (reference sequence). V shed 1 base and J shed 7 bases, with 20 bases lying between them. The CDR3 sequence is CAWSGPPGPPGEQYF. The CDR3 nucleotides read TGTGCCTGGAGTGGCCCCCCGGGGCCCCCGGGGGAGCAGTACTTC.

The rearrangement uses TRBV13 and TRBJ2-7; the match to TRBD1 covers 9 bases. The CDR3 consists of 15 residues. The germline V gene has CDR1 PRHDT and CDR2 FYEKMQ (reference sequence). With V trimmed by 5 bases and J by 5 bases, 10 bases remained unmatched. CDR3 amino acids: CASSERGQGGNEQYF. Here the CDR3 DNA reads TGTGCCAGCAGCGAGCGGGGACAGGGCGGCAACGAGCAGTACTTC.

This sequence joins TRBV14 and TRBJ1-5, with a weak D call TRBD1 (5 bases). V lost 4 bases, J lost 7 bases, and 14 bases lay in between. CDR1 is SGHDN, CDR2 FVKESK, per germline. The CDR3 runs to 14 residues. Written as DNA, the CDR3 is TGTGCCAGCAGCCTGCCAGGGTCCGGACAGCCCCAGCATTTT. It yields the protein CASSLPGSGQPQHF.

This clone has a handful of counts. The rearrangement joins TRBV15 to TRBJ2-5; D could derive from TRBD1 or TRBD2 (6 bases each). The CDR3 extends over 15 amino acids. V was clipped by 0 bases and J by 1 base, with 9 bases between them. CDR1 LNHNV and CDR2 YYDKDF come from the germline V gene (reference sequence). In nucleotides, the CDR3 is TGTGCCACCAGCAGAGATAGGGGGGCCCAAGAGACCCAGTACTTC. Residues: CATSRDRGAQETQYF.

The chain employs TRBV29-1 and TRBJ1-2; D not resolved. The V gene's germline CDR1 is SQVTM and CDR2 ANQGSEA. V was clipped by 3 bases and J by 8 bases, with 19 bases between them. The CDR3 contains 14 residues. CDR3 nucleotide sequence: TGCAGCGTTGAGGTTGGGTACGGCCGGGAGGGCTACACCTTC. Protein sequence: CSVEVGYGREGYTF.

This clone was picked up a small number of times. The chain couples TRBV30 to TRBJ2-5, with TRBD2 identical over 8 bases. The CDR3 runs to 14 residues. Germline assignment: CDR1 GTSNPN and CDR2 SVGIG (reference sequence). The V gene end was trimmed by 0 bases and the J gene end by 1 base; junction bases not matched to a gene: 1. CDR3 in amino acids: CAWSVTSGQETQYF. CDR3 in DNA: TGTGCCTGGAGTGTTACTAGCGGCCAAGAGACCCAGTACTTC.